Below, 12 T cell receptor beta chains from the same sample are listed, as sequenced in a study of T cell changes during pregnancy in multiple sclerosis (dated by TCRdb to between 2018 and 2021). Libraries were constructed by the immunoSEQ multiplex PCR assay. TCRdb provides this immuneACCESS table in a form limited to in-frame rearrangements. Some clones are lacking; in checked studies, under half of them reflect an unresolved V gene, and why the rest are absent is not known. In all, the sample holds tens of thousands of clones, and approximately 92% of those were seen once. The leading ten clones occupy 0.6% to 0.7% of the sample. This specimen was CD4+ T cells from peripheral blood mononuclear cells, taken after pregnancy. The receptors were sampled from a female donor with multiple sclerosis, enrolled in a pregnancy study.

The chain joins TRBV7-2 to TRBJ2-1; a weak D match, TRBD1 (6 bases). V was shortened by 3 bases and J by 5 bases, with 8 bases between the two germline ends. The length of the CDR3 is 13 residues. Germline-derived CDR1 and CDR2 are SGHTA and FQGNSA. The CDR3 sequence: CASSLRGNNEQFF. DNA of the CDR3: TGTGCCAGCAGCTTGAGGGGGAACAATGAGCAGTTCTTC.

The rearrangement joins TRBV14 to TRBJ2-5; 10 nucleotides agree with TRBD2. Trimming removed 1 base from V and 0 bases from J; junction bases left unmatched: 8. Germline V CDR1 and CDR2: SGHDN, FVKESK. This CDR3 is 18 amino acids long. DNA of the CDR3: TGTGCCAGCAGCCAAGTTCAGCGGGGGGGCATCCACCAAGAGACCCAGTACTTC. This encodes CASSQVQRGGIHQETQYF.

The chain combines TRBV30 with TRBJ1-1; D remains unclear. The V gene lost 4 bases and the J gene lost 1 base, with 7 bases spanning the gap. Germline loops: CDR1 GTSNPN, CDR2 SVGIG (reference sequence). CDR3 length: 12 amino acids. This CDR3 is CAWTLPNTEAFF. CDR3 in DNA: TGTGCCTGGACTCTACCGAACACTGAAGCTTTCTTT.

The rearrangement joins TRBV12-5 to TRBJ1-4; 8 positions agree with TRBD1. CDR3 length: 15 residues. CDR1 is LGHNT, CDR2 FRNRAP, per germline. Germline trimming cut 1 base from V and 5 bases from J; bases unmatched to any gene: 3. The CDR3 loop reads CASGLGQGRNEKLFF. In nucleotides, the CDR3 is TGTGCTAGTGGTTTGGGACAGGGGCGGAATGAAAAACTGTTTTTT.

This clone was counted only a few times. For the CDR3, the DNA is TGTGCCAGCAGTGAATACGGAGTCAGTTCCACTGAAGCTTTCTTT. The encoded protein is CASSEYGVSSTEAFF. The V gene is TRBV6-1, the J gene TRBJ1-1; D is uncertain. V was cut by 2 bases and J by 4 bases, with 14 bases left in between. CDR3 size: 15 residues. The germline gives CDR1 MNHNS, CDR2 SASEGT.

The rearrangement links TRBV7-2 to TRBJ1-1; D might be TRBD1 (6 bases). V dropped 5 bases and J dropped 2 bases, with 9 bases sitting between them. Germline lookup yields CDR1 SGHTA and CDR2 FQGNSA. CDR3 length equals 13 residues. CDR3 sequence reads: CASSTDRNTEAFF. For the CDR3, the DNA is TGTGCCAGCAGCACGGACAGAAACACTGAAGCTTTCTTT.

The chain carries TRBV2 and TRBJ1-2; D is possibly TRBD1 (5 bases). The CDR3 covers 14 residues. V lost 3 bases and J lost 4, with 12 bases in between. Per the germline V gene, CDR1 is SNHLY and CDR2 is FYNNEI. CDR3 loop: CASSESQGPYGYTF. CDR3 DNA: TGTGCCAGCAGTGAGTCGCAGGGCCCCTATGGCTACACCTTC.

The V call is TRBV6-1, the J call TRBJ1-6; perhaps TRBD1 as D (6 bases). The V gene lost 4 bases and the J gene lost 8 bases, with 12 bases spanning the gap. Germline V lookup: CDR1 MNHNS, CDR2 SASEGT. The CDR3 spans 14 residues. In nucleotides, the CDR3 is TGTGCCAGCAGTGTAAGGGAGGGGGATTCACCCCTCCACTTT. Its translation is CASSVREGDSPLHF.

The chain uses TRBV7-9 and TRBJ2-1; 9 bases agree with TRBD1. Germline CDR1 is SEHNR and CDR2 is FQNEAQ (reference sequence). V lost 11 bases to trimming and J lost 4 bases; unmatched junction nucleotides: 18. This CDR3 is 17 amino acids long. CDR3 coding DNA: TGTGCCGACAGCGTAGGGACAGGGAGTAGGGTTTACAATGAGCAGTTCTTC. Translating gives CADSVGTGSRVYNEQFF.

J is TRBJ1-2 and V is TRBV19, with D uncertain. CDR3 length: 13 residues. With 9 bases removed from V and 4 bases from J, the gap between germline ends came to 15 bases. Germline loops: CDR1 LNHDA, CDR2 SQIVND (reference sequence). CDR3 coding DNA: TGTGCCAGCCGATACGAGGCGTTCTATGGCTACACCTTC. Protein sequence: CASRYEAFYGYTF. The variable domain in full, with the rest retrieved from reference TRBV19 and TRBJ1-2, is DGGITQSPKYLFRKEGQNVTLSCEQNLNHDAMYWYRQDPGQGLRLIYYSQIVNDFQKGDIAEGYSVSREKKESFPLTVTSAQKNPTAFYLCASRYEAFYGYTFGSGTRLTVV.

The chain joins TRBV4-3 to TRBJ2-1, with a tentative D call TRBD2 (6 bases). The V end lost 0 bases, the J end lost 9 bases, and 21 bases lay between the germline ends. Germline CDR1 and CDR2: LGHNA and YSLEER. The CDR3 covers 17 residues. The CDR3 DNA follows: TGCGCCAGCAGCCAAGACGACGGGGGACTCCGACTCCTTGAGCAGTTCTTC. As protein: CASSQDDGGLRLLEQFF.

This clone was picked up one time. The V gene is TRBV7-3, the J gene TRBJ2-2; D remains unclear. CDR3 length equals 12 residues. Looked up from germline, CDR1 is SGHTA and CDR2 is FQGTGA. Trimming stripped 4 bases from V and 6 bases from J, with 6 bases between. The CDR3 sequence: CASSYSPGELFF. The CDR3 coding sequence is TGTGCCAGCAGCTACTCCCCCGGGGAGCTGTTTTTT.